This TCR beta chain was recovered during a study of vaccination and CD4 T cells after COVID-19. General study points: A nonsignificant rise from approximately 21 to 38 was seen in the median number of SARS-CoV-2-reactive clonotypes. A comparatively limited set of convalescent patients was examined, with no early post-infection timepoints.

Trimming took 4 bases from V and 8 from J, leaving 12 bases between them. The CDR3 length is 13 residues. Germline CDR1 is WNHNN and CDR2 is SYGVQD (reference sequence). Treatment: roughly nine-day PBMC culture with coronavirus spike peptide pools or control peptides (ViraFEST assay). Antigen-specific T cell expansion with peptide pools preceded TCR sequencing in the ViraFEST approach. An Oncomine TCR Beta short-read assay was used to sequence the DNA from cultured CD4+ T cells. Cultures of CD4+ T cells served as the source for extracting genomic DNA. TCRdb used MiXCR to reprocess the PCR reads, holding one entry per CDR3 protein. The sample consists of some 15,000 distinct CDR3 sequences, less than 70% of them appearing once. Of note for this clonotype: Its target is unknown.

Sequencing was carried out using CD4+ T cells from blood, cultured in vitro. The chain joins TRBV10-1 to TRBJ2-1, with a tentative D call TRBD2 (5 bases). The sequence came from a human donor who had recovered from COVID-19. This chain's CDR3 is CASSGPSRDEQFF. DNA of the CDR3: TGCGCCAGCAGTGGGCCTAGCCGGGATGAGCAGTTCTTC.